The 14 T cell receptor beta chains reported below all come from one sample, sequenced in a study of identical twins. Using its own MiXCR run on the 5' RACE reads, TCRdb lists one record per CDR3 protein. The data contain about 220,000 distinct CDR3 sequences, 7% to 8.5% of them seen just once; the ten biggest clones take up roughly 5%. Separately, the same data were catalogued under a study of yellow fever vaccine responses in identical twins.

Sequencing was carried out using CD8+ T cells sorted from blood. Receptors originate from a woman between 18 and 29 years old in good health.

There are many counts of this clonotype. Written as DNA, the CDR3 is TGTGCCAGCAGCCAAGATTGGAATTACGAGCAGTACTTC. It encodes CASSQDWNYEQYF. The chain uses TRBV3-1 and TRBJ2-7; no clear D. The germline V gene has CDR1 LGHDT and CDR2 YNNKEL (reference sequence). The CDR3 is 13 residues long. The V gene lost 0 bases and the J gene lost 4 bases, with 7 bases spanning the gap.

This clonotype turned up a few times. The V and J genes are TRBV7-2 and TRBJ2-1; D gene unclear. Per the germline V gene, CDR1 is SGHTA and CDR2 is FQGNSA. Trimming took 3 bases from V and 0 from J, leaving 12 bases between them. This CDR3 comprises 16 residues. CDR3 sequence (DNA): TGTGCCAGCAGCTTTTATAAAGGTAGCTCCTACAATGAGCAGTTCTTC. The encoded protein is CASSFYKGSSYNEQFF.

This clonotype occurred many times. This sequence joins TRBV2 and TRBJ2-7; 7 positions agree with TRBD1. The CDR3 is 16 amino acids. CDR1 is SNHLY, CDR2 FYNNEI, per germline. V gave up 0 bases and J gave up 1 base; unmatched junction bases: 6. DNA of the CDR3: TGTGCCAGCAGTGAAGCGCGGACAGGAGTTTCCTACGAGCAGTACTTC. Translated, it gives CASSEARTGVSYEQYF.

This rearrangement joins TRBV6-1 to TRBJ1-5, with unresolved D. In germline, CDR1 is MNHNS, CDR2 SASEGT. The CDR3 sequence is 14 residues long. The V and J ends lost 6 bases and 0 bases respectively, with 9 bases between them. CDR3 nucleotides: TGTGCCAGCAGGGAGAAATATAGCAATCAGCCCCAGCATTTT. Protein: CASREKYSNQPQHF.

The table lists this clonotype with a few counts. This rearrangement joins TRBV15 to TRBJ2-2, with 8 bases lining up with TRBD1. The CDR3 runs 15 residues. Germline V gives CDR1 LNHNV, CDR2 YYDKDF (reference sequence). The V gene end was trimmed by 4 bases and the J gene end by 2 bases; junction bases not matched to a gene: 3. DNA of the CDR3: TGTGCCACCAGCACGGACAGGGACAACACCGGGGAGCTGTTTTTT. Its translation is CATSTDRDNTGELFF.

V and J are TRBV7-8 and TRBJ2-7; D possibly matches TRBD1 or TRBD2 (6 bases each). CDR1 is SGHVS and CDR2 is FQNEAQ in the germline V gene. The CDR3 contains 15 residues. Trimming left V 4 bases short and J 3 bases short, with 16 bases between. The chain's CDR3 is CASSYRGTQVYEQYF. CDR3 nucleotides: TGTGCCAGCAGCTACCGCGGGACACAGGTCTACGAGCAGTACTTC.

The J gene is TRBJ1-1, the V gene TRBV4-1; TRBD1 agrees at 10 bases. The J segment lost 6 bases and the V segment lost 3 bases, leaving 7 bases of the junction unmatched. CDR1 is MGHRA and CDR2 is YSYEKL in the germline V gene. The CDR3 is made up of 15 amino acids. The chain's CDR3 is CASSHQTGGMAEAFF. Here the CDR3 DNA reads TGCGCCAGCAGCCACCAGACAGGGGGCATGGCTGAAGCTTTCTTT.

This clonotype appeared many times. The chain joins TRBV5-1 to TRBJ2-1, with 7 bases lining up with TRBD1. The CDR3 covers 16 residues. Trimming removed 0 bases from V and 5 bases from J; junction bases left unmatched: 8. Per germline, CDR1 SGHRS and CDR2 YFSETQ. CDR3: CASSLEATGRNNEQFF. CDR3 bases: TGCGCCAGCAGCTTGGAAGCGACAGGGCGCAACAATGAGCAGTTCTTC. Full variable domain (missing parts from reference TRBV5-1 and TRBJ2-1): KAGVTQTPRYLIKTRGQQVTLSCSPISGHRSVSWYQQTPGQGLQFLFEYFSETQRNKGNFPGRFSGRQFSNSRSEMNVSTLELGDSALYLCASSLEATGRNNEQFFGPGTRLTVL.

The chain uses TRBV3-1 and TRBJ1-1, with 8 bases lining up with TRBD1. The germline V gene encodes CDR1 LGHDT and CDR2 YNNKEL (reference sequence). CDR3 size: 14 residues. V trimming: 4 bases; J trimming: 7 bases; junction bases outside the gene matches: 8. The CDR3 DNA is TGTGCCAGCAGCCCCGGGACAGGTTTGGGTGAAGCTTTCTTT. It yields the protein CASSPGTGLGEAFF.

This clonotype turned up a few times. The rearrangement uses TRBV12-3 or TRBV12-4 and TRBJ1-2, with TRBD1 identical over 7 bases. The V and J ends lost 0 bases and 5 bases, in that order; junction bases with no gene match: 3. This CDR3 spans 14 amino acids. The CDR3 region has the DNA TGTGCCAGCAGTTTAGCCGGACAGGAATATGGCTACACCTTC. Residues: CASSLAGQEYGYTF.

This clonotype was observed many times. This chain joins TRBV20-1 and TRBJ2-4; 11 nucleotides line up with TRBD2. Germline V CDR1 and CDR2: DFQATT, SNEGSKA (reference sequence). V lost 5 bases and J lost 8; bases outside the gene matches: 8. This CDR3 is built from 14 residues. DNA of the CDR3: TGCAGTGCTTATACCTTAGCGGGAGGGTACATTCAGTACTTC. Protein: CSAYTLAGGYIQYF.

The chain employs TRBV28 and TRBJ2-7; TRBD1 matches 10 bases. CDR1 and CDR2 from the germline V gene are MDHEN and SYDVKM. The V gene end was trimmed by 3 bases and the J gene end by 5 bases; junction bases not matched to a gene: 13. This CDR3 region has 17 residues. The CDR3 spells CASSLTSSRTGGDEQYF. The CDR3 region has the DNA TGTGCCAGCAGTTTGACTAGCTCCCGGACAGGGGGGGACGAGCAGTACTTC.

This clonotype was counted a few times. The rearrangement links TRBV20-1 to TRBJ2-1; 8 bases line up with TRBD2. V shed 3 bases and J 0 bases; nucleotides not matched to a gene: 7. The CDR3 is made up of 16 amino acids. Germline-derived CDR1 and CDR2 are DFQATT and SNEGSKA (reference sequence). This CDR3 reads CSARTTSASSYNEQFF. In nucleotides, the CDR3 is TGCAGTGCTAGGACGACTAGCGCGAGCTCCTACAATGAGCAGTTCTTC.

The genes are TRBV7-9 and TRBJ2-2, with 7 bases identical to TRBD1. Germline CDR1 SEHNR, CDR2 FQNEAQ (reference sequence). V gave up 5 bases and J gave up 4 bases; unmatched junction bases: 10. This CDR3 comprises 16 residues. Here the CDR3 DNA reads TGTGCCAGCAGCCCCCCGGCGACAGGGACCACCGGGGAGCTGTTTTTT. Amino acids: CASSPPATGTTGELFF.